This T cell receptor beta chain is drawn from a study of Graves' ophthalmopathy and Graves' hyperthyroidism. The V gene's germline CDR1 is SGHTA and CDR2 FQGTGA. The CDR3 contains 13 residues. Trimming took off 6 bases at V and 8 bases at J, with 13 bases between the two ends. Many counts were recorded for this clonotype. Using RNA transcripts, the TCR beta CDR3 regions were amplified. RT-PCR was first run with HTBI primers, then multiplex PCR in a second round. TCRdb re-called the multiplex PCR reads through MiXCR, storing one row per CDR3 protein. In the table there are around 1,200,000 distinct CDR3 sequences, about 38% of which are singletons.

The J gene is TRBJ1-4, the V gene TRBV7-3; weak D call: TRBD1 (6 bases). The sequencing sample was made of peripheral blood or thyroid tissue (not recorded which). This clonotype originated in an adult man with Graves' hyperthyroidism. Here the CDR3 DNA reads TGTGCCAGCAGTACGGGACAAGGCGAAAAACTGTTTTTT. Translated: CASSTGQGEKLFF.